This TCR beta chain was documented in a study of response to subunit inactivated influenza vaccine. Concerning this clonotype itself: Its antigen is currently unknown.

This CDR3 contains 12 residues. The V gene's germline CDR1 is MNHEY and CDR2 SVGAGI. V lost 2 bases and J lost 9, with 8 bases in between. General study results and limits: It was the authors' suggestion that each seasonal influenza vaccination recruits few new T cells.

One entry per CDR3 protein results from TCRdb running MiXCR on the RT-PCR reads. Altogether about 480,000 distinct CDR3 sequences are present, roughly 25% being singletons, with the ten largest covering under 2.5%. Sequencing was performed on CD4+ T cells sorted from PBMCs, taken roughly 5 days after vaccination. This clonotype originated in a man in his fifties who received an inactivated influenza vaccine. V gene TRBV6-5 combines with J gene TRBJ2-1; the D gene is possibly TRBD1 (5 bases). The CDR3, as DNA: TGTGCCAGCAGTTACGCAGGGTCTGAGCAGTTCTTC. This encodes CASSYAGSEQFF.